One sample yielded the 32 T cell receptor beta chains listed below, sequenced in a study of shared clonotypes between healthy human individuals. CD8 cells classed as naive were CD45RO-negative and positively selected for CCR7, excluding terminally differentiated effector memory CD45RA+ cells. TCRdb's table, derived via immunoSEQ multiplex PCR, lists solely in-frame clones and lacks some. The table includes about 2,100,000 clones, roughly 91% detected once. The specimen sequenced was naive CD8+ T cells from PBMCs. The receptors were gathered from a man in his late teens or twenties in good health. Some clones in this sample may be carry-over from other donors' samples.

The chain recombines TRBV9 with TRBJ1-3, with D hard to call. In germline, CDR1 is SGDLS, CDR2 YYNGEE. This CDR3 has 14 amino acids. Between the trimmed V and J ends, which lost 0 bases and 0 bases, there was a span of 4 bases. The CDR3 region is CASSVGLSGNTIYF. CDR3 coding DNA: TGTGCCAGCAGCGTAGGGCTCTCTGGAAACACCATATATTTT.

This clone was detected once. V and J are TRBV5-4 and TRBJ2-1, with 8 nucleotides matching TRBD2. Germline V gene data show CDR1 as SGHNT and CDR2 as YYREEE (reference sequence). The CDR3 is 15 amino acids. The V segment lost 1 base and the J segment 9 bases; nucleotides outside the gene matches: 9. CDR3 in DNA: TGTGCCAGCAGCTTGCCGGGAGGGCCCGGAATTGAGCAGTTCTTC. This gives the protein CASSLPGGPGIEQFF.

This rearrangement joins TRBV7-6 to TRBJ1-3, with D perhaps TRBD1 (5 bases). Germline assignment: CDR1 SGHVS and CDR2 FNYEAQ. The V gene lost 0 bases and the J gene lost 2 bases, with 8 bases spanning the gap. CDR3 length equals 15 residues. In DNA form, the CDR3 reads TGTGCCAGCAGCTTAGCTCGGGGGACTGGAAACACCATATATTTT. It encodes CASSLARGTGNTIYF. Complete variable domain (other parts from reference TRBV7-6 and TRBJ1-3): GAGVSQSPRYKVTKRGQDVALRCDPISGHVSLYWYRQALGQGPEFLTYFNYEAQQDKSGLPNDRFSAERPEGSISTLTIQRTEQRDSAMYRCASSLARGTGNTIYFGEGSWLTVV.

The chain couples TRBV28 to TRBJ2-7; the D call may be TRBD1 or TRBD2 (6 bases each). In germline, CDR1 is MDHEN, CDR2 SYDVKM. The CDR3 runs 15 residues. Trimming removed 5 bases from V and 3 bases from J, with 17 bases in between. The CDR3 region has the DNA TGTGCCAGCAGTGGGACTGGGGGCAGGGACTACGAGCAGTACTTC. Translated, it gives CASSGTGGRDYEQYF.

The chain uses TRBV9 and TRBJ1-2; 8 nucleotides match TRBD1. Germline values: CDR1 SGDLS, CDR2 YYNGEE. CDR3 length: 15 residues. V lost 3 bases and J lost 4; bases outside the gene matches: 8. The CDR3, as DNA: TGTGCCAGCAGCGCCGGACAGGGTTACGGCTATGGCTACACCTTC. Translated: CASSAGQGYGYGYTF.

CDR3 sequence reads: CASSRSLAGGPWETQYF. The CDR3, as DNA: TGTGCCAGCAGCCGATCTCTAGCGGGAGGGCCGTGGGAGACCCAGTACTTC. The J gene is TRBJ2-5, the V gene TRBV7-6, with TRBD2 matching 12 bases. Losses at the gene ends were 5 bases for V and 5 bases for J; bases not matched to a gene: 12. This CDR3 spans 17 amino acids. The V gene's germline CDR1 is SGHVS and CDR2 FNYEAQ.

V and J are TRBV19 and TRBJ2-2; 8 bases match TRBD1. The CDR3 contains 17 residues. Germline-derived CDR1 and CDR2 are LNHDA and SQIVND (reference sequence). Trimming took 5 bases from V and 1 from J; bases not matched to a gene: 9. The CDR3 nucleotides read TGTGCCAGTAGTCAGCATCGGACAGGGATGAACACCGGGGAGCTGTTTTTT. It codes for CASSQHRTGMNTGELFF.

The DNA for the CDR3 is TGTGCCAGCTCACCATCCAGGACGATAGGAACCGGGGAGCTGTTTTTT. Translated, it gives CASSPSRTIGTGELFF. This sequence joins TRBV18 and TRBJ2-2; no reliable D call. The germline V gene encodes CDR1 KGHSH and CDR2 LQKENI. The CDR3 loop spans 16 amino acids. V was shortened by 2 bases and J by 5 bases, with 15 bases between the two germline ends.

This clone was observed once. This chain joins TRBV5-1 and TRBJ2-7; TRBD2 is a possible D gene (6 bases). The CDR3 runs 16 residues. V dropped 4 bases and J dropped 0 bases, with 17 bases sitting between them. The germline CDR1 and CDR2 sequences are SGHRS and YFSETQ. The CDR3 here is CASSPTLRGGSYEQYF. The CDR3, as DNA: TGCGCCAGCAGCCCTACCCTGAGGGGAGGCTCCTACGAGCAGTACTTC.

This clone was recorded only once. The CDR3 loop is CASSVPSTGLSGANVLTF. The CDR3 DNA is TGTGCCAGCAGCGTACCCTCGACAGGACTCTCTGGGGCCAACGTCCTGACTTTC. This chain joins TRBV9 and TRBJ2-6; maybe TRBD1 (6 bases). Trimming left V 1 base short and J 0 bases short, with 14 bases between. From germline, CDR1 is SGDLS and CDR2 YYNGEE. This CDR3 is built from 18 residues. The complete variable domain, with remaining parts taken from reference TRBV9 and TRBJ2-6, reads DSGVTQTPKHLITATGQRVTLRCSPRSGDLSVYWYQQSLDQGLQFLIQYYNGEERAKGNILERFSAQQFPDLHSELNLSSLELGDSALYFCASSVPSTGLSGANVLTFGAGSRLTVL.

The chain links TRBV4-1 to TRBJ2-1; either TRBD1 or TRBD2 may fit D (5 bases each). Germline CDR1 MGHRA, CDR2 YSYEKL. Trimming pared 0 bases from V and 9 bases from J, leaving 18 bases between. CDR3 length: 16 amino acids. The DNA for the CDR3 is TGCGCCAGCAGCCAAGATCCGGACCTATCTGGGGGTGAGCAGTTCTTC. Translation gives CASSQDPDLSGGEQFF.

As concerns this clone: Other DNA sequences in the same sample also yield this CDR3. The rearrangement uses TRBV4-1 and TRBJ2-5; D unresolved. The CDR3 has 13 amino acids. Between the trimmed V and J ends, which lost 1 base and 2 bases, there was a span of 5 bases. Per germline, CDR1 MGHRA and CDR2 YSYEKL. Here the CDR3 reads CASSQVFQETQYF. The CDR3 region has the DNA TGCGCCAGCAGCCAAGTATTTCAAGAGACCCAGTACTTC.

V usage is TRBV9 and J usage is TRBJ2-2; tentatively, D is TRBD2 (6 bases). Between the trimmed V and J ends, which lost 5 bases and 6 bases, there was a span of 14 bases. CDR1 SGDLS and CDR2 YYNGEE come from the germline V gene. The CDR3 is 14 residues long. The CDR3 bases are TGTGCCAGCAGTCTCACCCCGGGGGCCGGGGAGCTGTTTTTT. Amino acids: CASSLTPGAGELFF.

The V gene is TRBV4-1, the J gene TRBJ1-1; D gene unclear. V was clipped by 2 bases and J by 6 bases, with 16 bases between them. Germline CDR1 and CDR2: MGHRA and YSYEKL. This CDR3 spans 15 amino acids. Here the CDR3 reads CASSQSPGPAAEAFF. CDR3 DNA sequence: TGCGCCAGCAGCCAATCCCCCGGGCCGGCCGCTGAAGCTTTCTTT.

This clone was found once. This chain links TRBV9 with TRBJ2-6; D is uncertain. Germline loops: CDR1 SGDLS, CDR2 YYNGEE. CDR3 length: 18 residues. V was pared by 0 bases and J by 0 bases, with 13 bases between. CDR3 loop: CASSVESRVSSGANVLTF. The DNA of the CDR3 is TGTGCCAGCAGCGTAGAATCCCGTGTTAGCTCTGGGGCCAACGTCCTGACTTTC.

The genes are TRBV11-2 and TRBJ2-3, with 9 nucleotides matching TRBD2. The CDR3 loop spans 14 amino acids. V was clipped by 11 bases and J by 6 bases; unmatched bases: 12. CDR1 is SGHAT, CDR2 FQNNGV, per germline. The CDR3: CAGAGAGGGDTQYF. CDR3 DNA: TGTGCCGGAGCGGGAGCGGGAGGAGGGGATACGCAGTATTTT.

The chain couples TRBV4-3 to TRBJ2-3; TRBD2 matches at 7 bases. Germline V CDR1 and CDR2: LGHNA, YSLEER. This CDR3 spans 16 amino acids. V was pared by 4 bases and J by 2 bases, with 9 bases of the junction left unmatched. The CDR3, as DNA: TGCGCCAGCAGCCTCCGACGGCTAGCGGTCACAGATACGCAGTATTTT. It encodes CASSLRRLAVTDTQYF.

This clone was seen a single time. The V and J genes are TRBV7-2 and TRBJ2-2, with 9 bases lining up with TRBD2. The trim removed 6 bases at V and 7 bases at J, leaving 6 bases unmatched. Germline lookup yields CDR1 SGHTA and CDR2 FQGNSA. The CDR3 is made up of 14 amino acids. This CDR3 reads CASSYSGSGGELFF. CDR3 nucleotide sequence: TGTGCCAGCAGTTATAGCGGGAGTGGCGGGGAGCTGTTTTTT.

This clone occurred once. This chain uses TRBV7-8 with TRBJ1-5; D is unclear. The CDR3 sequence is 14 residues long. Germline CDR1 SGHVS, CDR2 FQNEAQ. Trimming stripped 3 bases from V and 5 bases from J, with 11 bases between. CDR3 in DNA: TGTGCCAGCAGCTTGGGGTTTTCGTATCAGCCCCAGCATTTT. Translating gives CASSLGFSYQPQHF.

The chain carries TRBV25-1 and TRBJ2-7, with D possibly matching TRBD2 (5 bases). The CDR3 sequence is 13 residues long. Between the trimmed V and J ends, which lost 5 bases and 1 base, there was a span of 9 bases. The germline V gene has CDR1 MGHDK and CDR2 SYGVNS. The CDR3 spells CASSPRGSYEQYF. The CDR3 nucleotides are TGTGCCAGCAGTCCCCGGGGTTCCTACGAGCAGTACTTC.

This rearrangement joins TRBV10-1 to TRBJ2-7; D may correspond to TRBD1 or TRBD2 (5 bases each). Germline CDR1 WNHNN, CDR2 SYGVQD (reference sequence). Trimming shortened V by 6 bases and J by 2 bases, and 14 bases separated the two germline ends. The CDR3 contains 14 residues. CDR3 nucleotide sequence: TGCGCCAGCAGCGACGGGACGCAAGCCTACGAGCAGTACTTC. As protein: CASSDGTQAYEQYF.

The V gene is TRBV2, the J gene TRBJ2-7; D could derive from TRBD1 or TRBD2 (5 bases each). V was pared by 6 bases and J by 1 base, with 13 bases between. This CDR3 region has 14 residues. Germline V lookup: CDR1 SNHLY, CDR2 FYNNEI. Here the CDR3 DNA reads TGTGCCAGCAGGAGAAAAGAGGGGTCCTACGAGCAGTACTTC. Its protein product is CASRRKEGSYEQYF. Using reference TRBV2 and TRBJ2-7 for the parts outside the CDR3, the full variable domain is EPEVTQTPSHQVTQMGQEVILRCVPISNHLYFYWYRQILGQKVEFLVSFYNNEISEKSEIFDDQFSVERPDGSNFTLKIRSTKLEDSAMYFCASRRKEGSYEQYFGPGTRLTVT.

The chain recombines TRBV9 with TRBJ2-7; no reliable D call. Germline V gene data show CDR1 as SGDLS and CDR2 as YYNGEE. CDR3 size: 14 residues. Trimming cost V 0 bases and J 2 bases, with 9 bases left between them. The CDR3 is CASSVGARPYEQYF. In DNA, the CDR3 is TGTGCCAGCAGCGTAGGGGCTAGACCCTACGAGCAGTACTTC.

The V call is TRBV10-3, the J call TRBJ2-2, with D unclear. The CDR3 runs 13 residues. The V end lost 2 bases, the J end lost 5 bases, and 6 bases lay between the germline ends. Germline lookup yields CDR1 ENHRY and CDR2 SYGVKD. This chain's CDR3 is CAISEMTTGELFF. In DNA form, the CDR3 reads TGTGCCATCAGTGAGATGACGACCGGGGAGCTGTTTTTT.

V and J are TRBV27 and TRBJ1-1; 9 bases fit TRBD1. Trimming cost V 5 bases and J 8 bases; bases outside gene matches: 15. The CDR3 has 16 amino acids. Germline V gene data show CDR1 as MNHEY and CDR2 as SMNVEV (reference sequence). The DNA of the CDR3 is TGTGCCAGCAGTAATCTTTCCGGGACAGGGAAGACGGAAGCTTTCTTT. Residues: CASSNLSGTGKTEAFF.

The chain is built from TRBV7-9 and TRBJ1-2; D unclear. The V and J ends lost 8 bases and 7 bases respectively, with 11 bases between them. Germline CDR1 reads SEHNR; CDR2 reads FQNEAQ (reference sequence). The CDR3 sequence is 11 residues long. This CDR3 is CASLGVGGYTF. The CDR3 bases are TGTGCCAGCCTGGGAGTCGGTGGCTACACCTTC.

The V and J genes are TRBV11-2 and TRBJ2-1, with 10 bases fitting TRBD2. Losses at the gene ends were 4 bases for V and 10 bases for J; bases not matched to a gene: 13. Per the germline V gene, CDR1 is SGHAT and CDR2 is FQNNGV. This CDR3 comprises 16 residues. The CDR3 DNA sequence: TGTGCCAGCAGCTGGGGGGTACTAGCGGGACAACGAGAGCAGTTCTTC. Its protein product is CASSWGVLAGQREQFF.

This clone was picked up one time. The chain recombines TRBV27 with TRBJ1-1; the D is unclear. The CDR3 runs to 14 residues. The V end was cut by 4 bases, the J end by 0 bases, with 9 bases between. CDR1 is MNHEY and CDR2 is SMNVEV in the germline V gene (reference sequence). The CDR3 spells CASSSKYMNTEAFF. In nucleotides, the CDR3 is TGTGCCAGCAGTTCCAAGTACATGAACACTGAAGCTTTCTTT.

The chain is built from TRBV11-3 and TRBJ2-3; 9 nucleotides agree with TRBD2. CDR1 is SGHNT and CDR2 is YENEEA in the germline V gene. The CDR3 runs 17 residues. J was trimmed by 0 bases and V by 4 bases; bases with no gene match: 8. This CDR3 reads CASSSHPTSGSTDTQYF. CDR3 coding DNA: TGTGCCAGCAGCTCCCACCCGACTAGCGGAAGCACAGATACGCAGTATTTT.

The chain carries TRBV11-2 and TRBJ2-7; 7 bases are a match to TRBD1. V was pared by 5 bases and J by 4 bases, with 8 bases of the junction left unmatched. Germline V gene lookup returns CDR1 SGHAT and CDR2 FQNNGV. CDR3 length: 14 residues. The DNA for the CDR3 is TGTGCCAGCAGCCCCGGGACAGCGACATACGAGCAGTACTTC. This translates into CASSPGTATYEQYF.

The chain links TRBV11-1 to TRBJ2-2, with 7 nucleotides matching TRBD2. From germline, CDR1 is SGHAT and CDR2 FQDESV (reference sequence). CDR3 size: 16 residues. The J segment lost 4 bases and the V segment lost 5 bases, leaving 10 bases of the junction unmatched. CDR3 protein: CASSPRSGHITGELFF. CDR3 nucleotides: TGTGCCAGCAGCCCCCGTAGCGGGCATATCACCGGGGAGCTGTTTTTT.

The J gene is TRBJ2-7, the V gene TRBV13; D is tentatively TRBD1 or TRBD2 (5 bases each). Germline CDR1 is PRHDT and CDR2 is FYEKMQ (reference sequence). The CDR3 runs 13 residues. The V and J ends lost 5 bases and 3 bases respectively, with 11 bases between them. In nucleotides, the CDR3 is TGTGCCAGCAGCCCGGGACCGGGCTACGAGCAGTACTTC. Translating it yields CASSPGPGYEQYF.